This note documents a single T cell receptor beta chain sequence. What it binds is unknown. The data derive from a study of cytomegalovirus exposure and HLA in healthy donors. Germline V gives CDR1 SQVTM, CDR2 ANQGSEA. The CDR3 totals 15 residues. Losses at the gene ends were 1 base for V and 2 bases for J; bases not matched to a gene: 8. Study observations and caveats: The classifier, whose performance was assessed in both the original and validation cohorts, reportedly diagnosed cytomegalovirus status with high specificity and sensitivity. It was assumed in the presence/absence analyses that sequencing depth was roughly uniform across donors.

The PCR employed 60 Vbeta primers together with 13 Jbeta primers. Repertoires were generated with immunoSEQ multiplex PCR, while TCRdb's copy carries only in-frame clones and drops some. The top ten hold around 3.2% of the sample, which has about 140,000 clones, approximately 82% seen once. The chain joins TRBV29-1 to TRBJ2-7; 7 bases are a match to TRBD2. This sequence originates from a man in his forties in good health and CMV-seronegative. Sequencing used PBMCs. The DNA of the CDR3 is TGCAGCGTTGAAGCACCTGGGCGGGAGACCTACGAGCAGTACTTC. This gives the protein CSVEAPGRETYEQYF.